The 19 T cell receptor beta chains below all came from one sample that was sequenced in a study of monozygotic twins with inflammatory bowel disease. Reanalyzing the 5' RACE reads, TCRdb keeps one entry per CDR3 protein, without DNA. This sample's table has 200,000 to 250,000 distinct CDR3 sequences. Sequenced material: blood. These receptor sequences come from a human donor with ulcerative colitis or Crohn's disease, or a healthy co-twin of an affected twin (not recorded which).

J is TRBJ2-7 and V is TRBV7-2. Looked up from germline, CDR1 is SGHTA and CDR2 is FQGNSA. The CDR3 covers 13 residues. The CDR3 reads CASSLSLANEQYF.

V and J are TRBV27 and TRBJ1-4. CDR1 is MNHEY, CDR2 SMNVEV, per germline (reference sequence). The CDR3 length is 19 residues. The CDR3 here is CASSLYLQAGIPEVEKLFF.

This chain uses TRBV12-3 or TRBV12-4 with TRBJ2-3; TCRdb's D call, TRBD1, is unchecked because there is no DNA. The CDR3 extends over 14 amino acids. The CDR3 protein is CASSRQVGTDTQYF.

This CDR3 reads CASSWESTDTQYF. This chain joins TRBV7-6 and TRBJ2-3; TCRdb designates TRBD2, a call that cannot be tested without DNA. The CDR3 totals 13 residues. The V gene's germline CDR1 is SGHVS and CDR2 FNYEAQ.

J is TRBJ1-1 and V is TRBV6-5; the D call from TCRdb, TRBD1, cannot be confirmed without DNA. CDR3 size: 13 residues. CDR1 MNHEY and CDR2 SVGAGI come from the germline V gene. This CDR3 reads CASSYGGRNEAFF.

The V and J genes are TRBV7-2 and TRBJ1-5. The CDR3 extends over 15 amino acids. Germline values: CDR1 SGHTA, CDR2 FQGNSA. Here the CDR3 reads CATSLEDLGNQPQHF. Combining the CDR3 with reference TRBV7-2 and TRBJ1-5 gives the whole variable domain GAGVSQSPSNKVTEKGKDVELRCDPISGHTALYWYRQSLGQGLEFLIYFQGNSAPDKSGLPSDRFSAERTGGSVSTLTIQRTQQEDSAVYLCATSLEDLGNQPQHFGDGTRLSIL.

The gene calls are TRBV18 and TRBJ2-1; TCRdb outputs TRBD1, but without DNA this stays unchecked. Germline lookup yields CDR1 KGHSH and CDR2 LQKENI. CDR3 length equals 15 residues. CDR3 sequence reads: CASSPQSGVLSEQFF.

The CDR3 spells CASSLAAGGNYEQYF. The rearrangement links TRBV7-9 to TRBJ2-7; the TCRdb call, TRBD2, lacks DNA for checking. Germline-derived CDR1 and CDR2 are SEHNR and FQNEAQ (reference sequence). The CDR3 is 15 amino acids.

V usage is TRBV7-2 and J usage is TRBJ2-2; TCRdb indicates TRBD2, and absent DNA this call remains unverified. The CDR3 loop spans 17 amino acids. Germline CDR1 is SGHTA and CDR2 is FQGNSA. CDR3 sequence reads: CASSFPSGRRNTGELFF.

The V gene is TRBV10-3, the J gene TRBJ1-2; without DNA, the TCRdb call of TRBD1 cannot be checked. This CDR3 is 15 amino acids long. Germline V gene sequence: CDR1 ENHRY, CDR2 SYGVKD. The chain's CDR3 is CAISAMAGNNYGYTF.

The chain employs TRBV25-1 and TRBJ2-3. CDR1 MGHDK and CDR2 SYGVNS come from the germline V gene. CDR3 length: 11 residues. The CDR3 loop reads CASSSAYTQYF. The full variable domain, its missing parts supplied by reference TRBV25-1 and TRBJ2-3, is EADIYQTPRYLVIGTGKKITLECSQTMGHDKMYWYQQDPGMELHLIHYSYGVNSTEKGDLSSESTVSRIRTEHFPLTLESARPSHTSQYLCASSSAYTQYFGPGTRLTVL.

CDR3 amino acids: CASSRQGNTEAFF. This chain connects TRBV12-3 or TRBV12-4 to TRBJ1-1; TCRdb names TRBD1, which stays unverified in the absence of DNA. There are 13 residues in the CDR3.

The chain has TRBV7-7 and TRBJ2-5. Germline V gene data show CDR1 as SSHAT and CDR2 as FNYEAQ (reference sequence). This CDR3 contains 13 residues. CDR3 loop: CASSLNGVETQYF.

The chain links TRBV5-1 to TRBJ2-1; TCRdb calls TRBD1, which cannot be checked without DNA. CDR1 SGHRS and CDR2 YFSETQ come from the germline V gene. The CDR3 has 16 residues. CDR3 amino acids: CASSLGGHSSYNEQFF. Complete variable domain (other parts from reference TRBV5-1 and TRBJ2-1): KAGVTQTPRYLIKTRGQQVTLSCSPISGHRSVSWYQQTPGQGLQFLFEYFSETQRNKGNFPGRFSGRQFSNSRSEMNVSTLELGDSALYLCASSLGGHSSYNEQFFGPGTRLTVL.

The gene calls are TRBV10-3 and TRBJ2-7; checking the TCRdb D call of TRBD2 is not possible without DNA. The CDR3 length is 15 residues. Germline-derived CDR1 and CDR2 are ENHRY and SYGVKD. This CDR3 is CAISEGLSASDEQYF.

This sequence joins TRBV11-2 and TRBJ1-1. The CDR3 consists of 13 residues. Germline CDR1 reads SGHAT; CDR2 reads FQNNGV. CDR3 in amino acids: CASSLGSGREAFF.

The chain combines TRBV28 with TRBJ2-7; absent DNA, TCRdb's TRBD2 call cannot be checked. Germline V CDR1 and CDR2: MDHEN, SYDVKM. The CDR3 length is 13 residues. The CDR3 loop is CASRAGGLHEQYF.

The rearrangement uses TRBV12-3 or TRBV12-4 and TRBJ1-1. The length of the CDR3 is 15 residues. The CDR3 sequence: CASSELGGADTEAFF.

The chain joins TRBV5-6 to TRBJ2-7; TCRdb proposes TRBD2, but this gene call is untestable without DNA. The CDR3 sequence is 16 residues long. CDR1 and CDR2 from the germline V gene are SGHDT and YYEEEE. The CDR3: CASSDGLAGSSYEQYF.